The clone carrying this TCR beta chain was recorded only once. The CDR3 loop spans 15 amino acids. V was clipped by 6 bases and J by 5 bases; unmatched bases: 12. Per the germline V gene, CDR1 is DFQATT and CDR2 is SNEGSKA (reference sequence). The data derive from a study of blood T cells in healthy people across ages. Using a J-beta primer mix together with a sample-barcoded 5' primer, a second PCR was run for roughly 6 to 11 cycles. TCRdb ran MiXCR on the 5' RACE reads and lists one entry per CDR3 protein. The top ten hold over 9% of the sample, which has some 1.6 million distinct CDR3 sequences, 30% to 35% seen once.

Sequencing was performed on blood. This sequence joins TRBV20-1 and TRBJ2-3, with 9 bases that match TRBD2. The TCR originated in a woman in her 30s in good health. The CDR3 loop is CSALGLAGLLDTQYF. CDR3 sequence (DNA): TGCAGTGCCTTGGGACTAGCCGGGCTTTTAGATACGCAGTATTTT.